Below, 10 T cell receptor beta chains from the same sample are listed, as sequenced in a study of prognosis after radiotherapy for stage I lung cancer. Genomic DNA was subjected to two-round multiplex PCR for amplification of TCR beta CDR3. Primers specific to each TRBV and TRBJ gene drove first-round PCR. From the multiplex PCR reads, TCRdb called clonotypes with MiXCR, one entry per CDR3 protein. The table lists about 35,000 distinct CDR3 sequences, around 30% of them singletons. Sequenced here: PBMCs, sampled before or after stereotactic body radiation therapy (not recorded which). Source of these receptors: a donor over 45 with non-small cell lung cancer.

Comments on this clonotype: A much more abundant neighbour one base away suggests this may be a read error. The chain links TRBV6-2 or TRBV6-3 to TRBJ1-6, with TRBD1 identical over 9 bases. The CDR3 is 18 amino acids. Germline loops: CDR1 MNHEY, CDR2 SVGEGT. CDR3 residues: CAGSHRDRALGGNSPLHF. CDR3 in DNA: TGTGCCGGCAGTCACCGGGACAGGGCCCTTGGGGGGAATTCACCCCTCCACTTT.

This clonotype was counted ten times or more. This chain links TRBV28 with TRBJ1-5; TRBD1 is a possible D gene (5 bases). The length of the CDR3 is 12 residues. V was cut by 6 bases and J by 6 bases, with 9 bases left in between. The germline gives CDR1 MDHEN, CDR2 SYDVKM. The CDR3 DNA reads as TGTGCCAGCAGGCAGGGAGGTCAGCCCCAGCATTTT. It specifies CASRQGGQPQHF. Full variable domain (remainder filled in from reference TRBV28 and TRBJ1-5): DVKVTQSSRYLVKRTGEKVFLECVQDMDHENMFWYRQDPGLGLRLIYFSYDVKMKEKGDIPEGYSVSREKKERFSLILESASTNQTSMYLCASRQGGQPQHFGDGTRLSIL.

This clonotype was seen repeatedly, ten times or more. The rearrangement links TRBV12-3 or TRBV12-4 to TRBJ1-5; D is perhaps TRBD1 (5 bases). Trimming stripped 3 bases from V and 5 bases from J, with 11 bases between. This CDR3 has 14 amino acids. CDR3 amino acids: CASSLGQDHQPQHF. In DNA, the CDR3 is TGTGCCAGCAGTTTGGGGCAGGATCATCAGCCCCAGCATTTT.

This clonotype was found many times. The chain uses TRBV6-8 and TRBJ1-3; TRBD1 might be the D (6 bases). Trimming shortened V by 7 bases and J by 5 bases, and 21 bases separated the two germline ends. Germline V lookup: CDR1 MNHGY, CDR2 SAAAGT. The CDR3 has 16 amino acids. As DNA, the CDR3 is TGTGCCAGCACTCTAGGGGAACAGGGAATGAGAAACACCATATATTTT. Protein: CASTLGEQGMRNTIYF.

A word on this clonotype: Being one base from a much bigger clone, this may be a read error. DNA of the CDR3: TGCAGTGTCCCCCGGATTTCCCACAATGAGCAGTTCTTC. Encoded protein: CSVPRISHNEQFF. The V call is TRBV20-1, the J call TRBJ2-1; D uncertain. Trimming left V 7 bases short and J 5 bases short, with 15 bases between. CDR1 DFQATT and CDR2 SNEGSKA come from the germline V gene (reference sequence). The CDR3 has 13 amino acids.

Comment on this clonotype: One junction end does not reproduce the germline sequence, and a read error may be involved. J is TRBJ2-3 and V is TRBV6-2 or TRBV6-3, with D perhaps TRBD2 (5 bases). CDR1 MNHEY and CDR2 SVGEGT come from the germline V gene. CDR3 length: 12 residues. Here the CDR3 DNA reads TGTGCCCTAGCCCGGGAAACAGATAAGCAGTATTTT. Amino acids: CALARETDKQYF.

The V and J genes are TRBV4-1 and TRBJ2-7, with D possibly being TRBD1 or TRBD2 (5 bases each). The CDR3 sequence is 16 residues long. Between the trimmed V and J ends, which lost 0 bases and 6 bases, there was a span of 18 bases. Germline loops: CDR1 MGHRA, CDR2 YSYEKL. The CDR3: CASSQDSVGAGTEQYF. The CDR3 nucleotides are TGCGCCAGCAGCCAAGATTCGGTGGGTGCAGGGACCGAGCAGTACTTC.

In this sample, this clonotype turned up many times. The chain is built from TRBV6-1 and TRBJ2-7; TRBD1 aligns across 9 bases. The CDR3 is made up of 13 amino acids. The V gene end was trimmed by 8 bases and the J gene end by 2 bases; junction bases not matched to a gene: 4. Germline V gene sequence: CDR1 MNHNS, CDR2 SASEGT. The CDR3 coding sequence is TGTGCCAGCGTCCGGGACAGGGCCTACGAGCAGTACTTC. It specifies CASVRDRAYEQYF.

This clonotype was recorded at least ten times. The CDR3 coding sequence is TGTGCCAGTAGTATCCGACAGCCGGGGGAAGCTTTCTTT. It specifies CASSIRQPGEAFF. The V gene is TRBV19, the J gene TRBJ1-1; maybe TRBD1 (5 bases). The CDR3 contains 13 residues. V was clipped by 3 bases and J by 8 bases, with 13 bases between them. CDR1 LNHDA and CDR2 SQIVND come from the germline V gene (reference sequence).

The chain combines TRBV30 with TRBJ2-1; D might be TRBD1 (6 bases). The CDR3 length is 18 residues. Between the trimmed V and J ends, which lost 6 bases and 0 bases, there was a span of 24 bases. CDR1 and CDR2 (germline): GTSNPN, SVGIG (reference sequence). CDR3 nucleotides: TGTGCCTGTACTAAGGGGACATTGTTTCCTGCCTCCTACAATGAGCAGTTCTTC. Residues: CACTKGTLFPASYNEQFF.